A single T cell receptor (beta chain) is shown here with its context. The antigen is undetermined. With 60 Vbeta and 13 Jbeta primers, the PCR was carried out. Repertoires were generated with immunoSEQ multiplex PCR, while TCRdb's copy carries only in-frame clones and drops some. The table lists fewer than 250,000 clones, more than 70% of them singletons. The data stem from a study of cytomegalovirus exposure and HLA in healthy donors. Points from the study as a whole: Most CMV-associated TCR beta chains were later found to appear HLA-restricted. Listed as cytomegalovirus-associated were 150 to 200 TCR beta chains.

This TCR derives from a young man in good health and CMV-seropositive. Input material: PBMCs.

CDR3 residues: CASSQDPGQGNGYTF. The CDR3 coding sequence is TGCGCCAGCAGCCAAGACCCTGGACAGGGAAATGGCTACACCTTC. J is TRBJ1-2 and V is TRBV4-1; 8 bases line up with TRBD1. Looked up from germline, CDR1 is MGHRA and CDR2 is YSYEKL. V dropped 0 bases and J dropped 6; count of bases not matched to a gene: 6. The CDR3 extends over 15 amino acids.